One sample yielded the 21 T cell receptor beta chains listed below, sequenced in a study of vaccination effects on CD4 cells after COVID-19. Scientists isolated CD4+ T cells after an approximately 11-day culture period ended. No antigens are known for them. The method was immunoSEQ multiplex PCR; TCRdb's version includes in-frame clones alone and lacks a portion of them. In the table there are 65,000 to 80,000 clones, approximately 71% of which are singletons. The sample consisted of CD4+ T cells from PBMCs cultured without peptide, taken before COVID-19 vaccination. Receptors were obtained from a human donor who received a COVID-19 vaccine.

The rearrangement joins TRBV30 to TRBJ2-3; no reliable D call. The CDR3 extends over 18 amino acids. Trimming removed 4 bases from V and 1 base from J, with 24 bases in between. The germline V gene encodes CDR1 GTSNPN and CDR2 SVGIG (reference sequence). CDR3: CAWNPTRLTSSRTDTQYF. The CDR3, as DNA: TGTGCCTGGAACCCAACCCGGCTTACGTCAAGTCGCACAGATACGCAGTATTTT.

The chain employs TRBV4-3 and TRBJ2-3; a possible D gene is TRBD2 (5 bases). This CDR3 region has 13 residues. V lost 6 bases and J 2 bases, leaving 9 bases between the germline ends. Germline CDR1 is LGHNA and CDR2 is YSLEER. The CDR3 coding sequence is TGCGCCAGCAGGGGAGACCTCACAGATACGCAGTATTTT. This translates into CASRGDLTDTQYF.

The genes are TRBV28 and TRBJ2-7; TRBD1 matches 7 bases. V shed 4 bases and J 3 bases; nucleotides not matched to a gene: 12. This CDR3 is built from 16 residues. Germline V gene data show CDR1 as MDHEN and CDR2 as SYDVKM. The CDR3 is CASSSPGQVSYYEQYV. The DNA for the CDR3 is TGTGCCAGCAGTTCTCCCGGACAGGTCTCTTACTACGAGCAGTACGTC.

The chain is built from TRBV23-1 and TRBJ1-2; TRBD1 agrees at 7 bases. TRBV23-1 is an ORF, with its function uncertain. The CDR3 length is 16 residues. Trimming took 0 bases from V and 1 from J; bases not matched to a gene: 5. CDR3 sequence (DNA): TGCGCCAGCAGTCAATCGGAGGGGGCCGGTAACTATGGCTACACCTTC. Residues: CASSQSEGAGNYGYTF.

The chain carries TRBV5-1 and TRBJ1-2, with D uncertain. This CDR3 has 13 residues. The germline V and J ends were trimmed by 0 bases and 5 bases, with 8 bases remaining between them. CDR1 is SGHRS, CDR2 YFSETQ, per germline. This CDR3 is CASSLGDLYGYTF. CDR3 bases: TGCGCCAGCAGCTTGGGAGACCTATATGGCTACACCTTC.

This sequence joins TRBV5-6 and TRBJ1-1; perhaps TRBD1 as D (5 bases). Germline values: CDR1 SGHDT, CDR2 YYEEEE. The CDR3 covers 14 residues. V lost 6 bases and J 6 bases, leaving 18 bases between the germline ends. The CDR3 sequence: CASNLRTGTPEAFF. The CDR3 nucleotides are TGTGCCAGCAACCTCCGGACCGGGACTCCTGAAGCTTTCTTT.

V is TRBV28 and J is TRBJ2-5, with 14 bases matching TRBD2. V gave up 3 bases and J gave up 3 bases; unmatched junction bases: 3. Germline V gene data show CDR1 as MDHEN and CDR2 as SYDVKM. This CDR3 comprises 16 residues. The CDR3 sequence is CASSFGLAGGEETQYF. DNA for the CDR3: TGTGCCAGCAGTTTTGGACTAGCGGGGGGCGAAGAGACCCAGTACTTC.

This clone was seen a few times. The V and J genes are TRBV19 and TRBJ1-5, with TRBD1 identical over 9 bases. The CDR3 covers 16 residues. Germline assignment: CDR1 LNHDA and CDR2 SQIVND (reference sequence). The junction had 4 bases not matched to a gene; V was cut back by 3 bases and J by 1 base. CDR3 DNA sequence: TGTGCCAGTAGTATGATACAGGGGGCGAGCAATCAGCCCCAGCATTTT. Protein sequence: CASSMIQGASNQPQHF.

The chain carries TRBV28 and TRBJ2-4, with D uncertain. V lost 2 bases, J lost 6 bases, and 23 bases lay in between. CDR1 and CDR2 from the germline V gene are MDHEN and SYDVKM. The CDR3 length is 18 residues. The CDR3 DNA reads TGTGCCAGCAGTTTAGGTCCGAAAAGCCACGTACCAACAAACATTCAGTACTTC. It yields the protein CASSLGPKSHVPTNIQYF.

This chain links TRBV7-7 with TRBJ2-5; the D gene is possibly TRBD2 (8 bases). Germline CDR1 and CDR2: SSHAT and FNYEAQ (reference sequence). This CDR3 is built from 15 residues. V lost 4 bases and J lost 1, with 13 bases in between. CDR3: CASSSGRGPQETQYF. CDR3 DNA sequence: TGTGCCAGCAGCTCCGGGAGGGGGCCCCAAGAGACCCAGTACTTC.

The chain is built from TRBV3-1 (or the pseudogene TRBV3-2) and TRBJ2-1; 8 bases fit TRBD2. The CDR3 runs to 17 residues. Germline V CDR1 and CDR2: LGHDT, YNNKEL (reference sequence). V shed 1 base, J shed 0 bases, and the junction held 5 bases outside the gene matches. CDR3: CASSQGGGGRSYNEQFF. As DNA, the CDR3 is TGTGCCAGCAGCCAAGGCGGCGGGGGGCGCTCCTACAATGAGCAGTTCTTC.

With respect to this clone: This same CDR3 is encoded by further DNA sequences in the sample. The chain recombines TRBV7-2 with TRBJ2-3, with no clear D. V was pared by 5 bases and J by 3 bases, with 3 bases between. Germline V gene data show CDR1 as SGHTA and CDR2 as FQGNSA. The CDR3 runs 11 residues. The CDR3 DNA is TGTGCCAGCAGCCTTACAGATACGCAGTATTTT. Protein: CASSLTDTQYF.

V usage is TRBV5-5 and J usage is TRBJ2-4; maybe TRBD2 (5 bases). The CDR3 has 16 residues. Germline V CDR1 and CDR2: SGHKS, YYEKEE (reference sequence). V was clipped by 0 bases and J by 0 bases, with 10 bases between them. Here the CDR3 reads CASSLEASLAKNIQYF. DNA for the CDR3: TGTGCCAGCAGCTTGGAGGCTAGCCTAGCCAAAAACATTCAGTACTTC.

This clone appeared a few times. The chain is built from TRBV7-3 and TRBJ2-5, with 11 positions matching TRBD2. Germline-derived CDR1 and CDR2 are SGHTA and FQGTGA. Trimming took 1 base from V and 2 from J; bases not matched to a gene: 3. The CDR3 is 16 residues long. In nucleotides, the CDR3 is TGTGCCAGCAGCTTAAGGGCTAGCGGGGGGCAAGAGACCCAGTACTTC. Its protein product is CASSLRASGGQETQYF.

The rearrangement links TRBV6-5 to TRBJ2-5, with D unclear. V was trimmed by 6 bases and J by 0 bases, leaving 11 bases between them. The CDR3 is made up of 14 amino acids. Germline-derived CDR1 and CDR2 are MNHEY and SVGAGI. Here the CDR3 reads CASRRHSYQETQYF. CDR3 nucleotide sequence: TGTGCCAGCAGACGACACTCTTACCAAGAGACCCAGTACTTC.

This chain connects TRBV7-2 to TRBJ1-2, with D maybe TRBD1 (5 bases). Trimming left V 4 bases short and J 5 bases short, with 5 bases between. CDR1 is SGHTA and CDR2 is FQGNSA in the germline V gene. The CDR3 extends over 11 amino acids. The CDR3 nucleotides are TGTGCCAGCAGCTGGACATATGGCTACACCTTC. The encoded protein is CASSWTYGYTF.

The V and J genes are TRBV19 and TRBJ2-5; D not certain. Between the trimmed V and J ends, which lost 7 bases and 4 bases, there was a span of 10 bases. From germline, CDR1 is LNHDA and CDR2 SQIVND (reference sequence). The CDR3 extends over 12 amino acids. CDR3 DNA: TGTGCCAGTACATCCGAGGCAGAGACCCAGTACTTC. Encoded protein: CASTSEAETQYF.

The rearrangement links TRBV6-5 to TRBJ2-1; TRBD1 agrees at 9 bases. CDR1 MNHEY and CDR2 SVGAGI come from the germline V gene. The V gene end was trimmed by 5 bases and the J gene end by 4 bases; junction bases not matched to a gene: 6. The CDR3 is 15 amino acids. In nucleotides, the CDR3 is TGTGCCAGCAGTCCTCGGGACAGGGATTACAATGAGCAGTTCTTC. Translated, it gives CASSPRDRDYNEQFF.

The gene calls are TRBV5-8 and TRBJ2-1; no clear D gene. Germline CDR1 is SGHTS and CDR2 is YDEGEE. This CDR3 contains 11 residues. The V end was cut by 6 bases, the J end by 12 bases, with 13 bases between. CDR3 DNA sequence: TGTGCCAGCACCCCCGCCCTCGGGCAGTTCTTC. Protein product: CASTPALGQFF.

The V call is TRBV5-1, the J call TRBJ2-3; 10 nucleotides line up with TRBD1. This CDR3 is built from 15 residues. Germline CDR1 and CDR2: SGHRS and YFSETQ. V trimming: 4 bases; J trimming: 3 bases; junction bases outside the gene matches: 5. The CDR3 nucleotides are TGCGCCAGCAGCCGACAGGGGGCAAGGACAGATACGCAGTATTTT. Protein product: CASSRQGARTDTQYF.

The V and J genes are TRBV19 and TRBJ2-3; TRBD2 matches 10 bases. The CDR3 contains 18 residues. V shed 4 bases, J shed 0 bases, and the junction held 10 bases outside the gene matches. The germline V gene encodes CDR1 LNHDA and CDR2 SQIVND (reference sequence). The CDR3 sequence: CASSKADTSGVSTDTQYF. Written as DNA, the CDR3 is TGTGCCAGTAGTAAGGCGGATACTAGCGGGGTGAGCACAGATACGCAGTATTTT.